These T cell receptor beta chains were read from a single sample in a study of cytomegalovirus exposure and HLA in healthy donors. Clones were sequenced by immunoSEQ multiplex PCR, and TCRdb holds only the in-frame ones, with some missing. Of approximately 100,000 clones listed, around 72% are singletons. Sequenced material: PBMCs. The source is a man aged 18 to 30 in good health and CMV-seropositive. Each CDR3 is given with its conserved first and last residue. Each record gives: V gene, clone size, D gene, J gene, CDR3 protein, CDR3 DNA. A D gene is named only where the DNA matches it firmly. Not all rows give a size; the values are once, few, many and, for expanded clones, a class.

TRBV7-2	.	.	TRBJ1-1	CASSQTPGRRWTFF	TGTGCCAGCAGCCAAACCCCGGGGAGGCGGTGGACTTTCTTT
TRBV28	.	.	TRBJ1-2	CASSLAGETGYTF	TGTGCCAGCAGTCTGGCGGGGGAGACTGGCTACACCTTC
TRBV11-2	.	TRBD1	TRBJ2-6	CASSQRTSGQFSGANVLTF	TGTGCCAGCAGCCAGCGAACTTCGGGACAGTTCTCTGGGGCCAACGTCCTGACTTTC
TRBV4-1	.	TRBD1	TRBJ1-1	CASSPAGQGNTEAFF	TGCGCCAGCAGCCCCGCGGGACAGGGGAACACTGAAGCTTTCTTT
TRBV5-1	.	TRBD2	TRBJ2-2	CASRRLAGAAHGELFF	TGCGCCAGCAGGCGGCTAGCGGGGGCTGCGCACGGGGAGCTGTTTTTT
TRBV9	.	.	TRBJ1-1	CASSVFGQGEAFF	TGTGCCAGCAGCGTATTTGGGCAAGGAGAAGCTTTCTTT
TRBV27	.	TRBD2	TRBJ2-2	CASSLGLGYTGELFF	TGTGCCAGCAGCTTGGGACTAGGCTACACCGGGGAGCTGTTTTTT
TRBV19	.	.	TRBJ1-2	CASGGHDVNYGYTF	TGTGCCAGTGGGGGACACGACGTTAACTATGGCTACACCTTC
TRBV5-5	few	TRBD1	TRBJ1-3	CASSPGQGVLSSGNTIYF	TGTGCCAGCAGCCCAGGACAGGGGGTTCTTAGCTCTGGAAACACCATATATTTT
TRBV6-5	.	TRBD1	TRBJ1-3	CASSRTGTKGNTIYF	TGTGCCAGCAGCAGGACAGGGACAAAAGGAAACACCATATATTTT
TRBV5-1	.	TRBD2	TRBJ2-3	CASSPWTSGDPTGDTQYF	TGCGCCAGCAGCCCCTGGACTAGCGGGGACCCGACCGGAGATACGCAGTATTTT
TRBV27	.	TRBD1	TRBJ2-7	CASSPGFKGAGSYEQYF	TGTGCCAGCAGCCCAGGTTTTAAGGGGGCCGGGTCCTACGAGCAGTACTTC
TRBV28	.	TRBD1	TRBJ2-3	CASTQGQGSTDTQYF	TGTGCCAGCACCCAGGGACAGGGGTCGACAGATACGCAGTATTTT
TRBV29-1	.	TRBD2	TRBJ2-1	CSVDGAGGPYEQFF	TGCAGCGTTGACGGCGCGGGGGGGCCCTATGAGCAGTTCTTC
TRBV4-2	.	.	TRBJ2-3	CASSQAGSTDTQYF	TGTGCCAGCAGCCAAGCGGGGAGCACAGATACGCAGTATTTT
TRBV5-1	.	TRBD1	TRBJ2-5	CASSIQGAVVETQYF	TGCGCCAGCAGCATACAGGGGGCGGTTGTGGAGACCCAGTACTTC
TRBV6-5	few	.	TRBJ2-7	CASRPTGFYEQYF	TGTGCCAGCAGGCCTACAGGGTTCTACGAGCAGTACTTC
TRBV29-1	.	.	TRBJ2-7	CSVEAAYEQYF	TGCAGCGTTGAGGCAGCCTACGAGCAGTACTTC
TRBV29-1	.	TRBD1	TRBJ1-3	CSVVDRGAGNTIYF	TGCAGCGTTGTCGACAGGGGCGCTGGAAACACCATATATTTT
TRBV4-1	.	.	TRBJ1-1	CASSHPQGSNTEAFF	TGCGCCAGCAGCCACCCCCAGGGTTCGAACACTGAAGCTTTCTTT
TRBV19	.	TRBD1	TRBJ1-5	CASSRLNRGILQPQHF	TGTGCCAGTAGTCGGCTCAACAGGGGAATACTTCAGCCCCAGCATTTT
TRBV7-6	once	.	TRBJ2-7	CAPAFEQYF	TGTGCCCCTGCCTTCGAGCAGTACTTC
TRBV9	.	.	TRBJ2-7	CASSVGQSSLYEQYF	TGTGCCAGCAGCGTAGGCCAGAGTAGCCTCTACGAGCAGTACTTC
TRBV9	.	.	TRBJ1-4	CASSRGGGSNEKLFF	TGTGCCAGCAGCCGGGGGGGCGGTTCTAATGAAAAACTGTTTTTT
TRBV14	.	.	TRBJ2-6	CASSQGVAGQSVAGANVLTF	TGTGCCAGCAGCCAAGGGGTCGCAGGGCAGTCAGTCGCTGGGGCCAACGTCCTGACTTTC
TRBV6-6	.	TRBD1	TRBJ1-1	CASSRIGTGESGFF	TGTGCCAGCAGCCGTATCGGGACAGGGGAGTCAGGTTTCTTT
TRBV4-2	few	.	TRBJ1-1	CASSQDPEGLMNTEAFF	TGTGCCAGCAGCCAAGACCCTGAGGGTTTAATGAACACTGAAGCTTTCTTT
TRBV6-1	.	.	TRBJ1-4	CASSPRGEKLFF	TGTGCCAGCAGCCCCCGGGGGGAAAAACTGTTTTTT
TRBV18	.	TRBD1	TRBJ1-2	CASSQGTERRYTF	TGTGCCAGCTCACAGGGGACAGAGCGACGCTACACCTTC
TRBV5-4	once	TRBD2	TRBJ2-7	CASSRTSGAPYEQYF	TGTGCCAGCAGCCGCACTAGCGGGGCGCCCTACGAGCAGTACTTC
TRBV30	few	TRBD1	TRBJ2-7	CAWSALPTGVRNEQYF	TGTGCCTGGAGTGCTTTGCCGACAGGGGTGCGAAACGAGCAGTACTTC
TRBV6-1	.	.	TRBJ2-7	CASGIRGSSYEQYF	TGTGCCAGCGGAATCAGGGGAAGCTCCTACGAGCAGTACTTC
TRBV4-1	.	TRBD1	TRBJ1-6	CASSHRDRGIGNSPLHF	TGCGCCAGCAGCCACCGAGACAGGGGAATTGGCAATTCACCCCTCCACTTT
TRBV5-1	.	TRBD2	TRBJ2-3	CASSLGLGLAGGTQYF	TGCGCCAGCAGCTTGGGCCTCGGACTAGCGGGGGGGACGCAGTATTTT
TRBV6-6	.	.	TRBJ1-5	CASSAGSSNQPQHF	TGTGCCAGCAGTGCCGGGTCTAGCAATCAGCCCCAGCATTTT
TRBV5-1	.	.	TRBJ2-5	CASSLRGDRGGETQYF	TGCGCCAGCAGCTTGAGGGGTGACAGGGGAGGGGAGACCCAGTACTTC
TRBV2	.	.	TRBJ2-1	CASSLGGGSYNEQFF	TGTGCCAGCAGTCTAGGGGGGGGCTCCTACAATGAGCAGTTCTTC
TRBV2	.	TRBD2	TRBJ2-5	CASSVSGGHQETQYF	TGTGCCAGCAGTGTGAGCGGGGGACACCAAGAGACCCAGTACTTC
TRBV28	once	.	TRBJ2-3	CASRRRGGDTQYF	TGTGCCAGCAGGAGGCGGGGCGGAGATACGCAGTATTTT
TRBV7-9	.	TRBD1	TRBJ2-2	CASSRPDRVTIGELFF	TGTGCCAGCAGCCGACCCGACAGGGTAACGATCGGGGAGCTGTTTTTT
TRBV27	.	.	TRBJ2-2	CASSLWSGGVSNTGELFF	TGTGCCAGCAGTTTGTGGTCCGGCGGGGTGTCGAACACCGGGGAGCTGTTTTTT
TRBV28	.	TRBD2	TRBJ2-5	CASSSPAGGSETQYF	TGTGCCAGCAGTTCCCCAGCGGGGGGATCGGAGACCCAGTACTTC
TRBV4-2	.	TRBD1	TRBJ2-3	CASSQDWDRGSDTQYF	TGTGCCAGCAGCCAAGATTGGGACAGGGGTTCGGATACGCAGTATTTT
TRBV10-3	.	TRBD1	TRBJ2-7	CAISEPGQDDYEQYF	TGTGCCATCAGTGAACCGGGACAGGACGACTACGAGCAGTACTTC
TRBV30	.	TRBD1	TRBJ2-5	CAWSAGTDQETQYF	TGTGCCTGGAGTGCGGGGACAGATCAAGAGACCCAGTACTTC
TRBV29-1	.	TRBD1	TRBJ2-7	CSVTGTGLDEQYF	TGCAGCGTCACCGGGACAGGGTTGGACGAGCAGTACTTC
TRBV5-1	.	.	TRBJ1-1	CASYPAGATEAFF	TGCGCCAGCTACCCAGCTGGGGCCACTGAAGCTTTCTTT